This T cell receptor (beta chain) comes out of a study of T cells in Graves' hyperthyroidism and ophthalmopathy. A remark on this clonotype: Its antigen remains unidentified.

Findings of the study overall: Researchers found most expanded thyroid clonotypes above 0.001 in blood as well. Using 13 V-J features, a model discriminated ophthalmopathy from stable hyperthyroidism.

Uncontrolled infections, other autoimmune diseases, pregnancy or lactation led to exclusion of patients. TCR beta CDR3 regions were amplified from RNA transcripts. The HTBI primer set was used in a first-round RT-PCR of the TCR CDR3. One entry per CDR3 protein, called by TCRdb with MiXCR from the multiplex PCR reads. The data contain about 570,000 distinct CDR3 sequences, about 45% of them singletons. The source of this sequence is an adult woman with Graves' disease, either hyperthyroidism or ophthalmopathy (not recorded which). The sequencing input was peripheral blood or thyroid tissue (not recorded which).

The CDR3 loop is CASSGQQGSQPQHF. CDR3 DNA: TGTGCCAGCAGTGGACAACAGGGTTCTCAGCCCCAGCATTTT. The chain combines TRBV25-1 with TRBJ1-5; D is possibly TRBD1 (6 bases). Germline assignment: CDR1 MGHDK and CDR2 SYGVNS. This CDR3 has 14 residues. The V gene lost 4 bases and the J gene lost 6 bases, with 13 bases spanning the gap.